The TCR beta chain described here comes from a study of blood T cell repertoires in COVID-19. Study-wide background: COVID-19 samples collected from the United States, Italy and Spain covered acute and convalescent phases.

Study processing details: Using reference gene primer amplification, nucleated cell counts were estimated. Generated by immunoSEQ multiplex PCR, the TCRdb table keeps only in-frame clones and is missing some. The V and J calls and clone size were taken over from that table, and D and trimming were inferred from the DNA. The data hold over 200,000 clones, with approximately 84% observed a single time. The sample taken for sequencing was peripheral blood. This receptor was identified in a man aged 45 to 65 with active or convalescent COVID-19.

This chain's CDR3 is CASSIAGGGATYF. The DNA of the CDR3 is TGTGCCAGTAGTATCGCCGGCGGGGGGGCGACGTACTTC. The V gene is TRBV19, the J gene TRBJ2-4, with TRBD2 matching over 9 bases. J lost 15 bases, V lost 3 bases, and 9 bases had no gene match. The CDR3 sequence is 13 residues long. The germline CDR1 and CDR2 sequences are LNHDA and SQIVND (reference sequence).